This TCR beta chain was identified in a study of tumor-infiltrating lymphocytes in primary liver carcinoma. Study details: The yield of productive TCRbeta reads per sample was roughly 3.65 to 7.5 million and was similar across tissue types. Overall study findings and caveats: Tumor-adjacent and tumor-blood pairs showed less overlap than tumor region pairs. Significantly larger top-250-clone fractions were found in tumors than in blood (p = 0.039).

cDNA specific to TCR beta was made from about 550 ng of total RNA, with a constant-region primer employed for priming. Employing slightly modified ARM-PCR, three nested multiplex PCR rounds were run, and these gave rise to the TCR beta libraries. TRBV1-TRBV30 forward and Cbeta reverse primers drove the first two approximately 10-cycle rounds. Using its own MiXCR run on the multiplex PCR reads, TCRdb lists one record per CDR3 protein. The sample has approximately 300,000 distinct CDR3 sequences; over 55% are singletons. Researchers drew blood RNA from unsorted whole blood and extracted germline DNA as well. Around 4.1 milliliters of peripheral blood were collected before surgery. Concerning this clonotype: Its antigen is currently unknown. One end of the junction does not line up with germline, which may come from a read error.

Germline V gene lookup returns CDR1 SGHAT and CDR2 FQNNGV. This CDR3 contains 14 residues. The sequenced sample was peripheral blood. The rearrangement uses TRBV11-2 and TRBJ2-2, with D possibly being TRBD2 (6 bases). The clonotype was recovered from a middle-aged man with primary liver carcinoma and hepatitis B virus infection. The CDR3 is CACSLIARGGELIF. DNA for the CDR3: TGTGCCTGCAGCTTAATAGCGAGAGGCGGGGAGCTGATTTTT.